The sample holds a few counts of the clone carrying this T cell receptor beta chain. The sample comes from a study of CD8+ T cells in alopecia areata. Reverse transcribed after extraction, RNA yielded cDNA as the sequencing template. Only in-frame clones appear in the TCRdb table, and some are missing; sequencing was by immunoSEQ multiplex PCR. The sample shows more than 75,000 clones, 41% of them seen only once. The CDR3 has 12 residues. Germline CDR1 MDHEN, CDR2 SYDVKM. Sorting of CD4+ and CD8+ T cells was performed on PBMCs. The material sequenced was CD4+ T cells sorted from blood. The chain is built from TRBV28 and TRBJ2-5, with D perhaps TRBD1 (5 bases). The closer fit of TRBJ2-7 to the DNA end suggests the J call may be wrong. The origin of this receptor is a human donor with alopecia areata. The CDR3 loop is CATNDRTYEQYF. In DNA form, the CDR3 reads TGTGCCACCAACGACAGAACCTACGAGCAGTACTTC.